The entry below gives a single TCR beta chain sequence along with its context. What it binds is unknown. The data belong to a study of CD8+ T cells in alopecia areata. Whole-study context: Tofacitinib administration to treated patients was oral, at 5 to 10 mg twice daily.

CDR3 size: 12 residues. Trimming pared 7 bases from V and 8 bases from J, leaving 9 bases between. Germline V lookup: CDR1 SNHLY, CDR2 FYNNEI. General study findings and limits: Relative to normal scalp, lesional scalp, especially alopecia totalis/universalis, showed higher clonality.

RNA was extracted and reverse transcribed into cDNA as the sequencing template. Libraries were prepared by immunoSEQ multiplex PCR; TCRdb keeps only in-frame clonotypes and omits some of them. There are more than 100,000 clones in the sample; 45% to 65% occur only once, and less than 5.5% lies in the top ten. Sampling of alopecia areata patients yielded lesional scalp punch biopsies as well as peripheral blood. This sequence joins TRBV2 and TRBJ1-6; D uncertain. The receptor's source is a human donor with alopecia areata. The starting material was CD4+ T cells sorted from blood, obtained at week 0. The CDR3 loop is CASNVQYSPLHF. CDR3 nucleotide sequence: TGTGCCAGCAACGTACAGTATTCACCCCTCCACTTT.